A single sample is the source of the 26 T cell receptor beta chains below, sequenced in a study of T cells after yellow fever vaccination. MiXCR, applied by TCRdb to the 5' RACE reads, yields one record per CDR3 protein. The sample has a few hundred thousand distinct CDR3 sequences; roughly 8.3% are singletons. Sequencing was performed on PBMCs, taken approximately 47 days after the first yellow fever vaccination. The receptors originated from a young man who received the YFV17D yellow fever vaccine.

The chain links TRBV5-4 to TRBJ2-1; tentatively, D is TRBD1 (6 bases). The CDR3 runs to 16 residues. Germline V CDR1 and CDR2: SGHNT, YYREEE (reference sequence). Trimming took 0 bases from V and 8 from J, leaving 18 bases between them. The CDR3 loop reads CASSLAIGQNFDEQFF. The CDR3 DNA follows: TGTGCCAGCAGCTTGGCAATCGGACAGAATTTCGATGAGCAGTTCTTC. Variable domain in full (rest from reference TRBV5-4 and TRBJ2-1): ETGVTQSPTHLIKTRGQQVTLRCSSQSGHNTVSWYQQALGQGPQFIFQYYREEENGRGNFPPRFSGLQFPNYSSELNVNALELDDSALYLCASSLAIGQNFDEQFFGPGTRLTVL.

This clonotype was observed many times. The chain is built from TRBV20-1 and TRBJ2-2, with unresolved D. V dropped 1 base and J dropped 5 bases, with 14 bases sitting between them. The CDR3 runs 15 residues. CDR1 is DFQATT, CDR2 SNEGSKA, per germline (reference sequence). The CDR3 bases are TGCAGTGCTAGAGCCCGTCGGGCGGCGACCGGGGAGCTGTTTTTT. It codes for CSARARRAATGELFF.

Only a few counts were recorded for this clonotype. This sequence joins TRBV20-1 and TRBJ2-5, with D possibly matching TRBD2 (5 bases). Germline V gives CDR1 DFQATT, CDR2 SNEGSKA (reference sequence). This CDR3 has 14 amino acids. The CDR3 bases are TGCAGCCCCGTAGAGAGATCCGGGGTTGAGACCCAGTACTTC. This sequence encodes CSPVERSGVETQYF.

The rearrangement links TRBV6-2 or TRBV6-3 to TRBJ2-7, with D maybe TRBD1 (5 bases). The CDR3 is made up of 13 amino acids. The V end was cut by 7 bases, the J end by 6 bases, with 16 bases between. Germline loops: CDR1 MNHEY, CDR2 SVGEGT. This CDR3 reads CASTLKGHLEQYF. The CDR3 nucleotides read TGTGCCAGCACCCTAAAAGGACACCTCGAGCAGTACTTC.

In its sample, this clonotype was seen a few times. The CDR3 sequence is CASSSALAGKYNEQFF. The CDR3 DNA is TGTGCCAGCAGCTCCGCCTTGGCAGGGAAATACAATGAGCAGTTCTTC. The chain carries TRBV5-4 and TRBJ2-1, with D maybe TRBD1 (5 bases). Deletions cut 3 bases from V and 4 bases from J, with 17 bases between. CDR1 and CDR2 (germline): SGHNT, YYREEE (reference sequence). CDR3 length equals 16 residues.

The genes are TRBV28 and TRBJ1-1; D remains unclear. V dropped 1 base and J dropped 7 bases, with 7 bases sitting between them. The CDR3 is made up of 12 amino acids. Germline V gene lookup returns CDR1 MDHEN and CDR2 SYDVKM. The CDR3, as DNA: TGTGCCAGCAGTTTATTCGAGAGTGAAGCTTTCTTT. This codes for CASSLFESEAFF.

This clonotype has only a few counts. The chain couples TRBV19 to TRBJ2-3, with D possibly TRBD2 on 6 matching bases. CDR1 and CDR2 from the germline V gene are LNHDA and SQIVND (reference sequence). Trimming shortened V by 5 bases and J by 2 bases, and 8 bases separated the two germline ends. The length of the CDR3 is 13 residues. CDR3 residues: CASSVAATDTQYF. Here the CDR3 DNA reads TGTGCCAGTAGTGTAGCGGCCACAGATACGCAGTATTTT.

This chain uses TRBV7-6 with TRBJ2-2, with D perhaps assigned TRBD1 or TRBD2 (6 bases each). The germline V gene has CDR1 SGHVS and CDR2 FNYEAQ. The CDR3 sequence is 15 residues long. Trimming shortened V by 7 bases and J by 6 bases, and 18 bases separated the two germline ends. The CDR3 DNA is TGTGCCAGCACCATGGAGGGGGGCCTGGCCGGGGAGCTGTTTTTT. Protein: CASTMEGGLAGELFF.

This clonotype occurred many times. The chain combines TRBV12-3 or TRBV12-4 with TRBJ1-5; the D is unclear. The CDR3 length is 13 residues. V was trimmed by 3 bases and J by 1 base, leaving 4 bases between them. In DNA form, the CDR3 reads TGTGCCAGCAGTTTTGGGAGCAATCAGCCCCAGCATTTT. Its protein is CASSFGSNQPQHF.

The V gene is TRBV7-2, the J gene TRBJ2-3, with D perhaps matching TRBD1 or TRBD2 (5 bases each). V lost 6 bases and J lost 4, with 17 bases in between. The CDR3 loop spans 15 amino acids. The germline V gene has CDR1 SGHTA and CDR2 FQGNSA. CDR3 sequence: CASSWDPGFPDTQYF. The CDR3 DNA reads TGTGCCAGCAGTTGGGACCCGGGGTTCCCAGATACGCAGTATTTT.

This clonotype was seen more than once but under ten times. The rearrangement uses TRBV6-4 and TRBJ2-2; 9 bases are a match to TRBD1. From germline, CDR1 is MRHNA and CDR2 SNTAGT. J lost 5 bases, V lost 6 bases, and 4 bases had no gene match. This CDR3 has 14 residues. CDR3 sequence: CASSEQGATGELFF. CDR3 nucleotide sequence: TGTGCCAGCAGCGAACAGGGGGCGACCGGGGAGCTGTTTTTT.

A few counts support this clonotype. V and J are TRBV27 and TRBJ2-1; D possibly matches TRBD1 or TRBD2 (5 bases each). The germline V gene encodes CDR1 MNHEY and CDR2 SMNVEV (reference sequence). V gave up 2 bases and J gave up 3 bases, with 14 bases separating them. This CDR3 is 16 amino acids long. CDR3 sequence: CASSLHPGRFYNEQFF. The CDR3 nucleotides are TGTGCCAGCAGTTTACATCCGGGACGGTTCTACAATGAGCAGTTCTTC.

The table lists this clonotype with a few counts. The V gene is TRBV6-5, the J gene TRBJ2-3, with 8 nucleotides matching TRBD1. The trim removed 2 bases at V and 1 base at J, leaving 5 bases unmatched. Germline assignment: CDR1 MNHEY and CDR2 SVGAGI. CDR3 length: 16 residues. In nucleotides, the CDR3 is TGTGCCAGCAGTTACACCGGACAGGGAGGCACAGATACGCAGTATTTT. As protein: CASSYTGQGGTDTQYF.

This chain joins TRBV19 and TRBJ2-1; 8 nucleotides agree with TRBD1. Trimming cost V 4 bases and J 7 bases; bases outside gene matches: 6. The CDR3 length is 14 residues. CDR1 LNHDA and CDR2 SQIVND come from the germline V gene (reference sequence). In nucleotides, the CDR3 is TGTGCCAGTAGTACAGGGGGCTTTGGGAATGAGCAGTTCTTC. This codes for CASSTGGFGNEQFF.

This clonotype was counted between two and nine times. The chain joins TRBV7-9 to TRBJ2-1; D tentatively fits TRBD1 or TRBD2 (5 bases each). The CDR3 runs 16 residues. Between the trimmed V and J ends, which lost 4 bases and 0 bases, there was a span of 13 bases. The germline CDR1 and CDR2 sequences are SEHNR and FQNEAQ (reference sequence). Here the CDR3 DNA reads TGTGCCAGCAGCTCCCGGGACCTGAGCTCCTACAATGAGCAGTTCTTC. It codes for CASSSRDLSSYNEQFF.

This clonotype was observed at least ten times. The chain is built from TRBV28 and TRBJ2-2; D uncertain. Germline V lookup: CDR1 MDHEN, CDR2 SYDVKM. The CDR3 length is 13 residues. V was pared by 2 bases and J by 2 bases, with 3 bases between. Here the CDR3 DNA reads TGTGCCAGCAGTTTACTTAACACCGGGGAGCTGTTTTTT. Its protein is CASSLLNTGELFF.

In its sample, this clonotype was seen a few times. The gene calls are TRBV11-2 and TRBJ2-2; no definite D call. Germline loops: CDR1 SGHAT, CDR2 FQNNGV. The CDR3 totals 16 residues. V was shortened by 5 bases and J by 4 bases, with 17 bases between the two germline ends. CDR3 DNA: TGTGCCAGCAGCCAAAAGATGTACAGCTCCACCGGGGAGCTGTTTTTT. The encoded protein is CASSQKMYSSTGELFF.

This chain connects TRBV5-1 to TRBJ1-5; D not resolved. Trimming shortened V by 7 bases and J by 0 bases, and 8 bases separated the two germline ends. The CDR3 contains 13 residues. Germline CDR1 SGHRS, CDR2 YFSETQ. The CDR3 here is CASQLDSNQPQHF. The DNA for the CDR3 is TGCGCCAGCCAACTGGATAGCAATCAGCCCCAGCATTTT.

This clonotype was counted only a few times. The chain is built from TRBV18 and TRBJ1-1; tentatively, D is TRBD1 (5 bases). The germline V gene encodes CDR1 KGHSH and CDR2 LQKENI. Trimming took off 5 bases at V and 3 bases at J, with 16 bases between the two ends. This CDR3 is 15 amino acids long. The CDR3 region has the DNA TGTGCCAGCTCAACGGTCCTCGGGGGGGACACTGAAGCTTTCTTT. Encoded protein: CASSTVLGGDTEAFF.

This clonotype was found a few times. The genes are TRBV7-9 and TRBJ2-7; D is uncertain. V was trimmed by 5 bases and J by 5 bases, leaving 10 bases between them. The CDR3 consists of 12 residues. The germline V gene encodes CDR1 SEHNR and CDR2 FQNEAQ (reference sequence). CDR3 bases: TGTGCCAGCAGCCGAGACGGTGACGAGCAGTACGTC. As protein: CASSRDGDEQYV.

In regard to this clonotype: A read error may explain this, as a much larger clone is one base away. CDR3 loop: CASSRSETRTDTQYF. CDR3 sequence (DNA): TGTGCCAGCAGTCGGTCCGAGACCCGAACAGATACGCAGTATTTT. The gene calls are TRBV6-1 and TRBJ2-3, with D hard to call. The CDR3 runs to 15 residues. Looked up from germline, CDR1 is MNHNS and CDR2 is SASEGT. Trimming took off 5 bases at V and 3 bases at J, with 15 bases between the two ends.

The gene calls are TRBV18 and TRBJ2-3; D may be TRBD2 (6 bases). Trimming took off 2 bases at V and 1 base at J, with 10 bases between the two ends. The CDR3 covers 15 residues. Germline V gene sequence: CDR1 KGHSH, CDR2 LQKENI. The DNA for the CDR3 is TGTGCCAGCTCACCAGTACTAGCTCGCACAGATACGCAGTATTTT. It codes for CASSPVLARTDTQYF. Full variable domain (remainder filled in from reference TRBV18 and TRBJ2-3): NAGVMQNPRHLVRRRGQEARLRCSPMKGHSHVYWYRQLPEEGLKFMVYLQKENIIDESGMPKERFSAEFPKEGPSILRIQQVVRGDSAAYFCASSPVLARTDTQYFGPGTRLTVL.

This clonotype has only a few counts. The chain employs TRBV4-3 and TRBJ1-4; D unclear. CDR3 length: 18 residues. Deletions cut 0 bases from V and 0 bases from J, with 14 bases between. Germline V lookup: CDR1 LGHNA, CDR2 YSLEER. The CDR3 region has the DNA TGCGCCAGCAGCCAAGATGGGAGGCAGTCTCCAACTAATGAAAAACTGTTTTTT. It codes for CASSQDGRQSPTNEKLFF.

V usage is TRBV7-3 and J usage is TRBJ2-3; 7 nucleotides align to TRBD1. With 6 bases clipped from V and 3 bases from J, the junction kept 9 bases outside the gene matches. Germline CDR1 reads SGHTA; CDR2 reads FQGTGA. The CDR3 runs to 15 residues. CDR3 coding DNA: TGTGCCAGCAGTCCAACAGGGGATGGGACAGATACGCAGTATTTT. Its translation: CASSPTGDGTDTQYF.

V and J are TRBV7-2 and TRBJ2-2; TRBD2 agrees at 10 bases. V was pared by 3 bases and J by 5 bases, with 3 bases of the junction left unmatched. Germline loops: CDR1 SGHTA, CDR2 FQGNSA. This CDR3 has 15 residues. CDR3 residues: CASSLPTSGTGELFF. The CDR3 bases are TGTGCCAGCAGCTTGCCGACTAGCGGGACCGGGGAGCTGTTTTTT.

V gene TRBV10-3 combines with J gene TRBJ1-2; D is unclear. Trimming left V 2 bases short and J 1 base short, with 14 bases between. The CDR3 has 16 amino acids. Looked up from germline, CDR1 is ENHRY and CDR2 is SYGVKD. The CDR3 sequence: CAISETKGPVNYGYTF. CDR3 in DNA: TGTGCCATCAGTGAGACAAAGGGCCCTGTTAACTATGGCTACACCTTC.